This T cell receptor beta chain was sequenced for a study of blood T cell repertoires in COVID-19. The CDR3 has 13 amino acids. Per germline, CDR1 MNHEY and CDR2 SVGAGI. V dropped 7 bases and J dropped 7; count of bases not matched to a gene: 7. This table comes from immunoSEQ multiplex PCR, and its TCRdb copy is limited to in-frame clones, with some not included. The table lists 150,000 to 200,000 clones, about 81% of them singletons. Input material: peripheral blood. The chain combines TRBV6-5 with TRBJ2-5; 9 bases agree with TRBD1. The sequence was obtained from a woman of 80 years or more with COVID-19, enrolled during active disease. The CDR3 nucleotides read TGTGCCAGCATAAGGGGACAGGGACCGACCCAGTACTTC. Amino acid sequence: CASIRGQGPTQYF.